These 19 T cell receptor beta chains were sequenced from one sample in a study of blood T cell repertoires in COVID-19. Using immunoSEQ multiplex PCR, the repertoire was profiled, and TCRdb retains in-frame clones only, with some absent. This sample carries around 200,000 clones, 75% to 90% of them seen once, and the ten largest clones take approximately 18%. Sequenced material: PBMCs or T cells enriched from blood (not recorded which). The receptors were sampled from a man in his forties or fifties who had recovered from COVID-19.

The chain combines TRBV29-1 with TRBJ1-2, with D perhaps matching TRBD1 (6 bases). In germline, CDR1 is SQVTM, CDR2 ANQGSEA. This CDR3 is 13 amino acids long. V lost 7 bases and J lost 3, with 15 bases in between. In DNA form, the CDR3 reads TGCAGCGGTTACAGGGTAATGGACTATGGCTACACCTTC. Its translation: CSGYRVMDYGYTF.

This chain links TRBV25-1 with TRBJ1-1; TRBD1 might be the D (5 bases). The V gene's germline CDR1 is MGHDK and CDR2 SYGVNS. The length of the CDR3 is 13 residues. Deletions cut 9 bases from V and 4 bases from J, with 15 bases between. The CDR3 here is CASWGGVSTEAFF. The CDR3 region has the DNA TGTGCCAGTTGGGGGGGGGTTAGCACTGAAGCTTTCTTT.

The rearrangement joins TRBV6-4 to TRBJ2-7; 12 bases agree with TRBD2. Looked up from germline, CDR1 is MRHNA and CDR2 is SNTAGT. The CDR3 runs 17 residues. V shed 8 bases and J 12 bases; nucleotides not matched to a gene: 23. CDR3 bases: TGTGCCAGCTCCTTCCGGGACAGGGGACCTAGCGGGAGGGCCGGGTACTTC. Translating it yields CASSFRDRGPSGRAGYF.

The V gene is TRBV13, the J gene TRBJ2-7, with 9 bases lining up with TRBD1. After removal of 5 bases from V and 7 bases from J, the junction contained 6 bases not matched to a gene. From germline, CDR1 is PRHDT and CDR2 FYEKMQ (reference sequence). The CDR3 runs 13 residues. DNA of the CDR3: TGTGCCAGCAGCCGGGGACAGGGAAGGGAGCAGTACTTC. Translated, it gives CASSRGQGREQYF.

This clone has more than one count but fewer than ten. The genes are TRBV2 and TRBJ2-7; 8 bases fit TRBD1. This CDR3 contains 15 residues. The V gene's germline CDR1 is SNHLY and CDR2 FYNNEI. Losses at the gene ends were 0 bases for V and 8 bases for J; bases not matched to a gene: 9. This CDR3 is CASSEARTGSVKQYF. Here the CDR3 DNA reads TGTGCCAGCAGTGAAGCAAGGACAGGGAGCGTGAAGCAGTACTTC.

This clone showed up just once. The rearrangement uses TRBV2 and TRBJ2-1, with D perhaps TRBD2 (12 bases). Trimming cost V 5 bases and J 4 bases, with 30 bases left between them. From germline, CDR1 is SNHLY and CDR2 FYNNEI. This CDR3 comprises 20 residues. CDR3 sequence (DNA): TGTGCCAGCAGTCAGTACCGGGACAGGGGGACTAGCGGGCGGTACAATGAGCAGTTCTTC. Its protein product is CASSQYRDRGTSGRYNEQFF.

The chain uses TRBV15 and TRBJ2-1, with D hard to call. The CDR3 has 15 amino acids. CDR1 is LNHNV and CDR2 is YYDKDF in the germline V gene (reference sequence). V was clipped by 5 bases and J by 7 bases, with 18 bases between them. The CDR3 DNA is TGTGCCACCAGCCGAGTAAGCCCTCTTCGGAATGAGCAGTTCTTC. Protein sequence: CATSRVSPLRNEQFF.

The chain carries TRBV20-1 and TRBJ2-7; 8 bases match TRBD1. Germline CDR1 reads DFQATT; CDR2 reads SNEGSKA (reference sequence). The CDR3 spans 13 residues. Trimming at V came to 3 bases and at J to 6 bases, leaving 7 bases not matched to a gene. CDR3 amino acids: CSASLRQGFEQYF. The DNA of the CDR3 is TGCAGTGCTAGTTTGCGACAGGGGTTCGAGCAGTACTTC.

J is TRBJ1-1 and V is TRBV2; unclear D gene. Trimming took 7 bases from V and 5 from J, leaving 5 bases between them. This CDR3 contains 10 residues. Per germline, CDR1 SNHLY and CDR2 FYNNEI. CDR3 in DNA: TGTGCCAGCACAATGACTGAAGCTTTCTTT. It yields the protein CASTMTEAFF.

V and J are TRBV28 and TRBJ1-2, with D possibly being TRBD1 (5 bases). CDR3 length: 15 residues. Germline V gene lookup returns CDR1 MDHEN and CDR2 SYDVKM. V lost 2 bases and J 0 bases, leaving 10 bases between the germline ends. The CDR3 region is CASSLRGDSNYGYTF. The CDR3 DNA sequence: TGTGCCAGCAGTTTACGAGGGGACTCTAACTATGGCTACACCTTC.

The sample holds many counts of this clone. This chain connects TRBV4-2 to TRBJ1-2; weak D call: TRBD1 (6 bases). The CDR3 covers 15 residues. From germline, CDR1 is LGHNA and CDR2 YNFKEQ. The V and J ends lost 0 bases and 4 bases respectively, with 12 bases between them. The CDR3 spells CASSQEAGEGYGYTF. CDR3 DNA: TGTGCCAGCAGCCAAGAGGCAGGGGAGGGCTATGGCTACACCTTC.

The chain recombines TRBV5-4 with TRBJ2-7, with 7 nucleotides matching TRBD2. There are 13 residues in the CDR3. Germline V gene sequence: CDR1 SGHNT, CDR2 YYREEE (reference sequence). V lost 0 bases and J lost 6; bases outside the gene matches: 3. This chain's CDR3 is CASSLAGGFEQYF. CDR3 nucleotide sequence: TGTGCCAGCAGCTTGGCGGGAGGTTTCGAGCAGTACTTC. The full variable domain, with the rest looked up from reference TRBV5-4 and TRBJ2-7, is ETGVTQSPTHLIKTRGQQVTLRCSSQSGHNTVSWYQQALGQGPQFIFQYYREEENGRGNFPPRFSGLQFPNYSSELNVNALELDDSALYLCASSLAGGFEQYFGPGTRLTVT.

This clone was counted a single time. The chain has TRBV19 and TRBJ1-1, with D hard to call. The CDR3 runs 13 residues. From germline, CDR1 is LNHDA and CDR2 SQIVND (reference sequence). Between the trimmed V and J ends, which lost 6 bases and 6 bases, there was a span of 14 bases. The CDR3 spells CASRADFASEAFF. The CDR3, as DNA: TGTGCCAGTAGGGCGGATTTCGCCTCTGAAGCTTTCTTT.

This chain links TRBV7-3 with TRBJ2-2; D gene uncertain. Per the germline V gene, CDR1 is SGHTA and CDR2 is FQGTGA. The CDR3 sequence is 13 residues long. The ends were cut back, 5 bases at V and 5 bases at J, with 9 bases in the middle. Here the CDR3 DNA reads TGTGCCAGCAGCCTATCTAATACCGGGGAGCTGTTTTTT. Residues: CASSLSNTGELFF.

This clone occurred a few times. The chain couples TRBV13 to TRBJ2-2; possibly TRBD2 for D (5 bases). Germline V CDR1 and CDR2: PRHDT, FYEKMQ (reference sequence). Trimming pared 6 bases from V and 6 bases from J, leaving 20 bases between. The CDR3 covers 16 residues. CDR3: CASRDRTGPEAGELFF. Here the CDR3 DNA reads TGTGCCAGCAGAGACCGCACGGGCCCGGAGGCCGGGGAGCTGTTTTTT.

The chain carries TRBV4-1 and TRBJ2-1; perhaps TRBD2 as D (6 bases). The CDR3 extends over 16 amino acids. Trimming took off 1 base at V and 4 bases at J, with 14 bases between the two ends. Germline V gene data show CDR1 as MGHRA and CDR2 as YSYEKL. This chain's CDR3 is CASSQAPGTLYNEQFF. The CDR3 nucleotides are TGCGCCAGCAGCCAAGCCCCCGGGACTTTATACAATGAGCAGTTCTTC.

V and J are TRBV18 and TRBJ2-1; TRBD2 aligns across 11 bases. V trimming: 6 bases; J trimming: 6 bases; junction bases outside the gene matches: 4. The germline V gene has CDR1 KGHSH and CDR2 LQKENI. This CDR3 region has 14 residues. The DNA for the CDR3 is TGTGCCAGCTCGCCTACTAGCGGGAGCAATGAGCAGTTCTTC. This sequence encodes CASSPTSGSNEQFF.

This clone was counted between two and nine times. The chain uses TRBV5-1 and TRBJ2-7; 9 positions match TRBD1. The germline V gene has CDR1 SGHRS and CDR2 YFSETQ. Trimming removed 5 bases from V and 4 bases from J; junction bases left unmatched: 13. This CDR3 is built from 16 residues. The CDR3 bases are TGCGCCAGCAGTTTGTCTACACCGGACAGGGGATACGAGCAGTACTTC. Protein: CASSLSTPDRGYEQYF.

The J gene is TRBJ2-1, the V gene TRBV15, with 7 bases matching TRBD1. Germline V gene data show CDR1 as LNHNV and CDR2 as YYDKDF (reference sequence). V lost 5 bases to trimming and J lost 6 bases; unmatched junction nucleotides: 13. The CDR3 is made up of 16 amino acids. The DNA for the CDR3 is TGTGCCACCAGCGGGGGTCAGGGACAGCAGGGCAATGAGCAGTTCTTC. This translates into CATSGGQGQQGNEQFF.